This T cell receptor (beta chain) comes out of a study of early T cells in non-severe SARS-CoV-2 infection. The wider study: Unsorted whole-blood RNA was sequenced in bulk, leaving chains unpaired.

Individual cDNA molecules received unique molecular identifiers during library preparation. TCRdb used MiXCR to reprocess the 5' RACE reads, holding one entry per CDR3 protein. The table lists about 82,000 distinct CDR3 sequences, roughly an eighth of them singletons. From germline, CDR1 is LGHDT and CDR2 YNNKEL (reference sequence). The CDR3 has 14 amino acids. V lost 2 bases and J lost 5; bases outside the gene matches: 3. What was sequenced was whole blood. The chain couples TRBV3-1 to TRBJ2-7, with TRBD2 matching over 10 bases. The TCR sequence derives from an adult who was a healthcare worker with PCR-confirmed SARS-CoV-2 infection or an uninfected control (not recorded which). The DNA for the CDR3 is TGTGCCAGCAGCCAATCTAGCGGGAGCCACGAGCAGTACTTC. It specifies CASSQSSGSHEQYF.